This T cell receptor (beta chain) appears in the sequencing data of a study of CD8+ T cells in alopecia areata. Study-wide results and limits: Affected scalp, especially in alopecia totalis/universalis, had a higher clonality than normal scalp did.

The CD4+ cells of about five biomarker-study patients went through sorting. This sorting yielded CD25+CD127- cells. Using a FACSAria, the CD4+ and CD8+ T cells were sorted from the PBMCs. Sequencing used cDNA as its template, made by extracting RNA and reverse transcribing it. Some clones are missing from TCRdb's copy, which holds only in-frame ones; the method was immunoSEQ multiplex PCR. This sample has tens of thousands of clones, with around 57% found just once. From germline, CDR1 is SGHTA and CDR2 FQGNSA. Trimming removed 3 bases from V and 6 bases from J, with 12 bases in between. The length of the CDR3 is 13 residues. This clone has more than one count but fewer than ten. The antigen remains unidentified.

The receptor's source is a human donor with alopecia areata. Sequenced input: CD4+ Tregs sorted from blood. The J gene is TRBJ2-7, the V gene TRBV7-2; TRBD1 is a possible D gene (6 bases). The CDR3, as DNA: TGTGCCAGCAGCTTCAACAGGGTCGGCGAGCAGTACTTC. Its protein product is CASSFNRVGEQYF. The complete variable domain, with remaining parts taken from reference TRBV7-2 and TRBJ2-7, reads GAGVSQSPSNKVTEKGKDVELRCDPISGHTALYWYRQSLGQGLEFLIYFQGNSAPDKSGLPSDRFSAERTGGSVSTLTIQRTQQEDSAVYLCASSFNRVGEQYFGPGTRLTVT.